This T cell receptor beta chain was sequenced during a study of breast tumors, draining lymph nodes, adjacent tissues. Breast cancer patients provided tissue from their axillary draining lymph nodes. This clonotype was observed at least ten times. TCRdb analysed the multiplex PCR reads with MiXCR anew, one entry per CDR3 protein. This sample has 180,000 or so distinct CDR3 sequences, with approximately 30% found just once. This CDR3 has 12 amino acids. Trimming left V 1 base short and J 8 bases short, with 7 bases between. Germline-derived CDR1 and CDR2 are SGDLS and YYNGEE. The receptor comes from a female donor with breast cancer. Some clones in this sample may be carry-over from other donors' samples. The sample taken for sequencing was axillary lymph node tissue. V is TRBV9 and J is TRBJ2-1; D is perhaps TRBD2 (6 bases). This CDR3 reads CASSVTSHEQFF. The CDR3 coding sequence is TGTGCCAGCAGCGTAACTAGCCATGAGCAGTTCTTC.